This passage covers 9 T cell receptor beta chains from one sample sequenced in a study of T cell repertoires in cytomegalovirus infection. TCRdb reanalysed the reads using MiXCR and keeps one entry per CDR3 protein. The data show under 800,000 distinct CDR3 sequences, with approximately 24% seen just once and roughly 8% held by the top ten. Sequencing input: CD8+ T cells from PBMCs. The source is a human donor in good health (CMV status not recorded). Some clones in this sample may be carry-over from other donors' samples.

The sample holds a few counts of this clonotype. This chain uses TRBV20-1 with TRBJ2-7, with D maybe TRBD1 (5 bases). Germline V gene lookup returns CDR1 DFQATT and CDR2 SNEGSKA (reference sequence). This CDR3 is built from 13 residues. V gave up 0 bases and J gave up 3 bases, with 9 bases separating them. CDR3 region: CSARDWGNYEQYF. CDR3 nucleotides: TGCAGTGCTAGAGATTGGGGCAACTACGAGCAGTACTTC.

V is TRBV29-1 and J is TRBJ2-1, with TRBD2 identical over 8 bases. This CDR3 region has 15 residues. The trim removed 0 bases at V and 4 bases at J, leaving 5 bases unmatched. Germline loops: CDR1 SQVTM, CDR2 ANQGSEA. This chain's CDR3 is CSVEDISGVYNEQFF. CDR3 DNA sequence: TGCAGCGTTGAAGATATTAGCGGGGTTTACAATGAGCAGTTCTTC.

This chain connects TRBV28 to TRBJ2-7, with TRBD1 as a possible D gene (6 bases). Trimming shortened V by 5 bases and J by 3 bases, and 14 bases separated the two germline ends. CDR3 length: 14 amino acids. Germline V gene sequence: CDR1 MDHEN, CDR2 SYDVKM. The CDR3 here is CASSQPGVGYEQYV. CDR3 bases: TGTGCCAGCAGTCAGCCAGGGGTGGGCTACGAGCAGTACGTC.

This clonotype was detected a few times. This chain connects TRBV13 to TRBJ1-1; D remains ambiguous. Germline CDR1 PRHDT, CDR2 FYEKMQ (reference sequence). The CDR3 runs 12 residues. V was trimmed by 5 bases and J by 3 bases, leaving 7 bases between them. CDR3 protein: CASSAPDTEAFF. CDR3 DNA: TGTGCCAGCAGCGCCCCAGACACTGAAGCTTTCTTT. The full variable domain, rest sourced from reference TRBV13 and TRBJ1-1, is AAGVIQSPRHLIKEKRETATLKCYPIPRHDTVYWYQQGPGQDPQFLISFYEKMQSDKGSIPDRFSAQQFSDYHSELNMSSLELGDSALYFCASSAPDTEAFFGQGTRLTVV.

The chain combines TRBV5-1 with TRBJ2-2; 9 bases are a match to TRBD2. V shed 0 bases, J shed 7 bases, and the junction held 7 bases outside the gene matches. Germline lookup yields CDR1 SGHRS and CDR2 YFSETQ. This CDR3 region has 16 residues. CDR3: CASSLDPAGGSGELFF. In DNA form, the CDR3 reads TGCGCCAGCAGCTTGGATCCAGCGGGGGGCAGCGGGGAGCTGTTTTTT.

The chain combines TRBV9 with TRBJ1-2, with D hard to call. V was trimmed by 0 bases and J by 6 bases, leaving 9 bases between them. Germline CDR1 SGDLS, CDR2 YYNGEE. The CDR3 consists of 13 residues. The CDR3 reads CASSVAGRHGYTF. The DNA for the CDR3 is TGTGCCAGCAGCGTAGCTGGGCGCCATGGCTACACCTTC.

Regarding this clonotype: Its ends do not fully match the called genes, so a read error is possible. V gene TRBV5-5 combines with J gene TRBJ2-7; the match to TRBD1 covers 7 bases. CDR3 length: 10 amino acids. Germline CDR1 SGHKS, CDR2 YYEKEE (reference sequence). CDR3 DNA: TGTGCCAGTACCGGGACAGAACTCCACTTC. Its protein is CASTGTELHF.

As concerns this clonotype: One end of the junction varies from germline; a read error may be responsible. The chain combines TRBV29-1 with TRBJ1-2, with D maybe TRBD1 (6 bases). The CDR3 runs to 13 residues. Germline CDR1 reads SQVTM; CDR2 reads ANQGSEA. The CDR3 protein is CSIPGTSNFGYTF. In nucleotides, the CDR3 is TGCAGCATCCCCGGGACATCTAACTTTGGCTACACCTTC.

The chain combines TRBV29-1 with TRBJ2-7; D is unresolved. Germline V gene data show CDR1 as SQVTM and CDR2 as ANQGSEA. Deletions cut 4 bases from V and 0 bases from J, with 10 bases between. This CDR3 contains 13 residues. CDR3 region: CSVGDEYSYEQYF. The CDR3 coding sequence is TGCAGCGTTGGAGACGAGTACTCCTACGAGCAGTACTTC.